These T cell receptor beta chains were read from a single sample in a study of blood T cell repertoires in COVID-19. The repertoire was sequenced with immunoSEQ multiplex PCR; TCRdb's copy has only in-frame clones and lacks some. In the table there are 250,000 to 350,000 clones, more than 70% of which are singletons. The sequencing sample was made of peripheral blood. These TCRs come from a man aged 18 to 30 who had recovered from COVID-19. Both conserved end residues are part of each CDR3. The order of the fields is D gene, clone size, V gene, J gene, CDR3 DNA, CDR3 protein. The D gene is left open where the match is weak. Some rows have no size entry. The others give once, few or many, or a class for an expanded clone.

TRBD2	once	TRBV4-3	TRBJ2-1	TGCGCCAGCAGCCGCACTGTGACTAGCTCAAGGGATGAGCAGTTCTTC	CASSRTVTSSRDEQFF
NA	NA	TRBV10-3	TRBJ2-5	TGTGCCATCAGAGCAGGGGACCGGGAGACCCAGTACTTC	CAIRAGDRETQYF
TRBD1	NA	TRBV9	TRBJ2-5	TGTGCCAGCAGCGTAGGGGGACAGGGTGGCCAAGAGACCCAGTACTTC	CASSVGGQGGQETQYF
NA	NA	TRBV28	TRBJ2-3	TGTGCCAGCAGTTTACTCCGGGATACGCAGTATTTT	CASSLLRDTQYF
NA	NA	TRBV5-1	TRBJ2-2	TGCGCCAGCAGCTTGGCCTTGGAGAGAGGCACCGGGGAGCTGTTTTTT	CASSLALERGTGELFF
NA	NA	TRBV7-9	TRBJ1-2	TGTGCCAGCAGCCGGGACATCTATGGCTACACCTTC	CASSRDIYGYTF
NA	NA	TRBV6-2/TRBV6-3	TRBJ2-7	TGTGCCAGCAGCCTGGGGGCCTATTACTCCTACGAGCAGTACTTC	CASSLGAYYSYEQYF
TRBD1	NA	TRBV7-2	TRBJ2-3	TGTGCCAGCAGCTTAGTGTTCGGGACAGGGGGCGTAGATACGCAGTATTTT	CASSLVFGTGGVDTQYF
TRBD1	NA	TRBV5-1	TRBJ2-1	TGCGCCAGCAGCTGGACAGGGGGTCTCGTCGATGAGCAGTTCTTC	CASSWTGGLVDEQFF
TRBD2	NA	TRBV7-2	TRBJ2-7	TGTGCCAGCAGCCTGGGACTAGCGGGGGGGCTCCACGAGCAGTACTTC	CASSLGLAGGLHEQYF
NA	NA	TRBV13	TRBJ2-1	TGTGCCAGCAGCCCCCTTCTCTCCTACAATGAGCAGTTCTTC	CASSPLLSYNEQFF
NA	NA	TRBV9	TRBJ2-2	TGTGCCAGCAGCGTAGGCGGGGAGCCGCCCGGGGAGCTGTTTTTT	CASSVGGEPPGELFF
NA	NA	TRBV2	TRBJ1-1	TGTGCCAGCAGTTCTAGGACTGAAGCTTTCTTT	CASSSRTEAFF
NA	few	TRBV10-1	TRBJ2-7	TGCGCCAGCAGCAAACACAGGGACAAGGGCTCCTACGAGCAGTACTTC	CASSKHRDKGSYEQYF
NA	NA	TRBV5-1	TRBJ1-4	TGCGCCAGCAGCTTGGCCTGGACAGCCCGCTCCGGAACTAATGAAAAACTGTTTTTT	CASSLAWTARSGTNEKLFF
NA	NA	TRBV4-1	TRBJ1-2	TGCGCCAGCAGCCAAGAAATACAGGGTGACTATGGCTACACCTTC	CASSQEIQGDYGYTF
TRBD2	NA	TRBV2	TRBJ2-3	TGTGCCAGCATCAAACTAGCGGGAGTTGGCACAGATACGCAGTATTTT	CASIKLAGVGTDTQYF
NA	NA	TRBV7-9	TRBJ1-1	TGTGCCAGCAGCCTCTATCAGGGTGGCGCTGAAGCTTTCTTT	CASSLYQGGAEAFF
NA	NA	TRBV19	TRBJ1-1	TGTGCCAGTGAGGTGACAGAGAACACTGAAGCTTTCTTT	CASEVTENTEAFF
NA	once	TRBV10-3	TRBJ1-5	TGTGCCATCAGTGAGCTTGGGCAGGTCAGCAATCAGCCCCAGCATTTT	CAISELGQVSNQPQHF
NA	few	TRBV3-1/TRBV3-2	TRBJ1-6	TGTGCCAGCAGCCAAGGAGGCCAGGGGTCCTATAATTCACCCCTCCACTTT	CASSQGGQGSYNSPLHF
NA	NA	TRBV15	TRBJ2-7	TGTGCCACCAGCAGAGATAGCTCCTACGAGCAGTACTTC	CATSRDSSYEQYF
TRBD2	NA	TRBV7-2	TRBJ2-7	TGTGCCAGCAGCCAGACTAGCGGGAGCGTCCACGAGCAGTACTTC	CASSQTSGSVHEQYF
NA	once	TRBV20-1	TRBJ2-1	TGCAGTGCTAGTTCCGGCTCTCTTGACTTCAATGAGCAGTTCTTC	CSASSGSLDFNEQFF
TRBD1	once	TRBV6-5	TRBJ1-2	TGTGCCAGCAGCTCAACAGGGGAAGGCTACACCTTC	CASSSTGEGYTF
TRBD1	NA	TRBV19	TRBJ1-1	TGTGCCAGTAGGACGACAGGGGGCACTGAAGCTTTCTTT	CASRTTGGTEAFF
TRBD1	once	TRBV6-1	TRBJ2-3	TGTGCCAGCAGTGAAGAGAGGACAGGGGGCGCGGATACGCAGTATTTT	CASSEERTGGADTQYF